A single sample gave rise to the 30 T cell receptor beta chains below, sequenced in a study of blood T cell repertoires in COVID-19. Sequenced by immunoSEQ multiplex PCR; TCRdb stores in-frame clones only, minus some. The sample carries 200,000 to 250,000 clones, around 84% recorded once. Sequencing used peripheral blood. These receptors all stem from a man aged 50 to 60 who had recovered from COVID-19.

This clone has a handful of counts. The rearrangement links TRBV28 to TRBJ1-1; the D is unclear. This CDR3 region has 14 residues. Germline V CDR1 and CDR2: MDHEN, SYDVKM. Between the trimmed V and J ends, which lost 5 bases and 1 base, there was a span of 11 bases. CDR3 loop: CASSTDLGNTEAFF. The DNA for the CDR3 is TGTGCCAGCAGTACCGACTTGGGGAACACTGAAGCTTTCTTT.

The V gene is TRBV3-1 (or the pseudogene TRBV3-2), the J gene TRBJ2-7, with 9 bases lining up with TRBD1. The CDR3 extends over 16 amino acids. Germline CDR1 LGHDT, CDR2 YNNKEL (reference sequence). V lost 5 bases, J lost 3 bases, and 11 bases stayed unmatched. The CDR3 spells CASSRITGTGNYEQYF. As DNA, the CDR3 is TGTGCCAGCAGCAGGATAACCGGGACAGGGAACTACGAGCAGTACTTC.

The rearrangement joins TRBV6-5 to TRBJ2-7; TRBD1 matches at 7 bases. Per the germline V gene, CDR1 is MNHEY and CDR2 is SVGAGI. The CDR3 has 13 amino acids. As DNA, the CDR3 is TGTGCTACGCACTACCGGGACAGCTACGAGCAGTACTTC. Translated, it gives CATHYRDSYEQYF.

V usage is TRBV18 and J usage is TRBJ1-6; 7 bases line up with TRBD1. This CDR3 comprises 15 residues. CDR1 is KGHSH and CDR2 is LQKENI in the germline V gene. V lost 1 base, J lost 9 bases, and 6 bases stayed unmatched. DNA of the CDR3: TGTGCCAGCTCACCACTCGACAGGGAAGGTTCACCCCTCCACTTT. Translation: CASSPLDREGSPLHF.

The genes are TRBV3-1 (or the pseudogene TRBV3-2) and TRBJ1-2; 7 bases map to TRBD1. Looked up from germline, CDR1 is LGHDT and CDR2 is YNNKEL (reference sequence). The CDR3 length is 13 residues. Trimming at V came to 4 bases and at J to 4 bases, leaving 3 bases not matched to a gene. The CDR3, as DNA: TGTGCCAGCAGCCGCGGGACAGCCTATGGCTACACCTTC. Translated, it gives CASSRGTAYGYTF.

This chain joins TRBV18 and TRBJ2-3, with TRBD2 matching over 7 bases. Germline V gene data show CDR1 as KGHSH and CDR2 as LQKENI. V lost 6 bases and J lost 4; bases outside the gene matches: 10. CDR3 length equals 15 residues. Here the CDR3 DNA reads TGTGCCAGCTCCCTCGGCGGGAGCTTCGCAGATACGCAGTATTTT. Translation gives CASSLGGSFADTQYF.

The chain recombines TRBV6-2 or TRBV6-3 with TRBJ2-1, with TRBD2 identical over 12 bases. Trimming took 0 bases from V and 8 from J; bases not matched to a gene: 17. Germline V gene data show CDR1 as MNHEY and CDR2 as SVGEGT. This CDR3 spans 20 amino acids. CDR3 nucleotide sequence: TGTGCCAGCAGTTACTCTGCAATCGCTAGCGGGAGGGCCCTCGGGGATGAGCAGTTCTTC. Translation: CASSYSAIASGRALGDEQFF.

In this sample, this clone turned up a few times. This rearrangement joins TRBV28 to TRBJ2-7; D is uncertain. Germline V gives CDR1 MDHEN, CDR2 SYDVKM. CDR3 length: 14 amino acids. Between the trimmed V and J ends, which lost 3 bases and 0 bases, there was a span of 9 bases. The DNA of the CDR3 is TGTGCCAGCAGTTTCTTCGAGAGCTCCTACGAGCAGTACTTC. This translates into CASSFFESSYEQYF.

The V and J genes are TRBV23-1 and TRBJ2-7, with 10 bases lining up with TRBD1. TRBV23-1 is annotated as an ORF whose role is uncertain. The V gene end was trimmed by 3 bases and the J gene end by 6 bases; junction bases not matched to a gene: 14. This CDR3 has 17 residues. DNA of the CDR3: TGCGCCAGCAGTCATGCACCCCCGGGACAGGGGTTCTGCGAGCAGTACTTC. Its protein is CASSHAPPGQGFCEQYF.

V and J are TRBV6-5 and TRBJ1-1; 9 bases fit TRBD1. The CDR3 has 14 residues. J was trimmed by 5 bases and V by 7 bases; bases with no gene match: 8. Germline-derived CDR1 and CDR2 are MNHEY and SVGAGI. This chain's CDR3 is CASKMDRGSTEAFF. The CDR3 DNA reads TGTGCCAGCAAGATGGACAGGGGTAGTACTGAAGCTTTCTTT.

This clone has just a few counts. This chain connects TRBV6-5 to TRBJ2-3, with 8 bases that match TRBD2. This CDR3 region has 14 residues. Germline V gene lookup returns CDR1 MNHEY and CDR2 SVGAGI. The V gene end was trimmed by 10 bases and the J gene end by 5 bases; junction bases not matched to a gene: 11. The CDR3 nucleotides are TGTGCCACCGGGAGGGCTAAGGCGGGAGATACGCAGTATTTT. Encoded protein: CATGRAKAGDTQYF.

This clone was recorded a few times. This chain links TRBV9 with TRBJ2-3; 10 bases match TRBD1. The germline V gene has CDR1 SGDLS and CDR2 YYNGEE. V was clipped by 3 bases and J by 7 bases; unmatched bases: 5. This CDR3 is built from 14 residues. The CDR3 sequence is CASSGQGALNTQYF. CDR3 bases: TGTGCCAGCAGCGGACAGGGGGCGCTAAATACGCAGTATTTT.

The rearrangement uses TRBV10-3 and TRBJ1-2, with TRBD1 matching over 10 bases. J lost 4 bases, V lost 6 bases, and 5 bases had no gene match. CDR3 length: 14 residues. The germline gives CDR1 ENHRY, CDR2 SYGVKD. The CDR3 region is CAIRGTGESYGYTF. CDR3 bases: TGTGCCATCAGGGGGACAGGGGAGTCCTATGGCTACACCTTC.

The V call is TRBV5-1, the J call TRBJ1-1; 8 bases agree with TRBD1. Germline trimming cut 3 bases from V and 1 base from J; bases unmatched to any gene: 5. This CDR3 is built from 15 residues. The germline V gene encodes CDR1 SGHRS and CDR2 YFSETQ. CDR3 coding DNA: TGCGCCAGCAGCTATCAGGGGGCAGAGAACACTGAAGCTTTCTTT. Translation: CASSYQGAENTEAFF.

CDR3 sequence reads: CAISEPAGLEAFF. DNA for the CDR3: TGTGCCATCAGTGAGCCAGCAGGGCTTGAAGCTTTCTTT. The chain joins TRBV10-3 to TRBJ1-1; TRBD1 might be the D (5 bases). CDR3 length: 13 residues. Germline loops: CDR1 ENHRY, CDR2 SYGVKD. V dropped 2 bases and J dropped 7 bases, with 11 bases sitting between them.

V is TRBV24-1 and J is TRBJ1-5; D gene ambiguous. Germline V gene sequence: CDR1 KGHDR, CDR2 SFDVKD. With 3 bases removed from V and 9 bases from J, the gap between germline ends came to 14 bases. The CDR3 contains 14 residues. This chain's CDR3 is CATSDKDWVRPQHF. The CDR3, as DNA: TGTGCCACCAGTGATAAGGACTGGGTCCGGCCCCAGCATTTT.

The chain employs TRBV4-1 and TRBJ2-2, with unresolved D. The CDR3 sequence is 15 residues long. Between the trimmed V and J ends, which lost 1 base and 5 bases, there was a span of 11 bases. Germline V gene sequence: CDR1 MGHRA, CDR2 YSYEKL. Here the CDR3 reads CASSQGLATTGELFF. Written as DNA, the CDR3 is TGCGCCAGCAGCCAAGGGCTCGCCACGACCGGGGAGCTGTTTTTT.

V gene TRBV7-2 combines with J gene TRBJ1-3; D might be TRBD1 (6 bases). Trimming removed 5 bases from V and 8 bases from J, with 10 bases in between. CDR1 and CDR2 from the germline V gene are SGHTA and FQGNSA. This CDR3 is 12 amino acids long. The CDR3: CASSPDRYTIYF. The CDR3 bases are TGTGCCAGCAGCCCAGACAGGTACACCATATATTTT.

The chain is built from TRBV2 and TRBJ1-5; possibly TRBD1 for D (6 bases). CDR3 length equals 15 residues. Trimming took 5 bases from V and 3 from J, leaving 14 bases between them. Germline CDR1 is SNHLY and CDR2 is FYNNEI. The CDR3 DNA sequence: TGTGCCAGCAGTAGCGGGGGGCGAAACAATCAGCCCCAGCATTTT. Residues: CASSSGGRNNQPQHF.

This clone has just one count. The chain uses TRBV7-9 and TRBJ2-5, with TRBD1 matching 9 bases. The J segment lost 2 bases and the V segment lost 4 bases, leaving 11 bases of the junction unmatched. Germline lookup yields CDR1 SEHNR and CDR2 FQNEAQ (reference sequence). The CDR3 is made up of 17 amino acids. The DNA for the CDR3 is TGTGCCAGCAGCTCCACTCTGACAGGGGGGAGGCAAGAGACCCAGTACTTC. Translation: CASSSTLTGGRQETQYF. Full variable domain (rest looked up from reference TRBV7-9 and TRBJ2-5): DTGVSQNPRHKITKRGQNVTFRCDPISEHNRLYWYRQTLGQGPEFLTYFQNEAQLEKSRLLSDRFSAERPKGSFSTLEIQRTEQGDSAMYLCASSSTLTGGRQETQYFGPGTRLLVL.

The chain employs TRBV10-2 and TRBJ1-5, with 11 bases lining up with TRBD1. The CDR3 runs to 15 residues. V was clipped by 3 bases and J by 7 bases; unmatched bases: 5. CDR1 is WSHSY and CDR2 is SAAADI in the germline V gene. CDR3 bases: TGCGCCAGCAGTGAAGGACAGGGGGCGGGACAGCCCCAGCATTTT. Translated: CASSEGQGAGQPQHF.

The genes are TRBV9 and TRBJ1-4, with D hard to call. Germline CDR1 SGDLS, CDR2 YYNGEE. This CDR3 region has 14 residues. Trimming removed 3 bases from V and 4 bases from J, with 10 bases in between. The CDR3 protein is CASSGGQVNEKLFF. CDR3 DNA: TGTGCCAGCAGCGGAGGGCAGGTTAATGAAAAACTGTTTTTT.

The rearrangement uses TRBV27 and TRBJ2-7; 7 nucleotides match TRBD2. CDR3 length: 14 amino acids. V shed 6 bases and J 5 bases; nucleotides not matched to a gene: 10. The germline V gene has CDR1 MNHEY and CDR2 SMNVEV (reference sequence). The CDR3 region is CASRRGTTNHEQYF. The CDR3 DNA sequence: TGTGCCAGCAGACGCGGGACTACCAACCACGAGCAGTACTTC.

Only a few counts were recorded for this clone. This chain links TRBV29-1 with TRBJ2-2; 7 bases map to TRBD1. V lost 5 bases and J lost 2; bases outside the gene matches: 8. Per germline, CDR1 SQVTM and CDR2 ANQGSEA. The CDR3 totals 15 residues. The CDR3 nucleotides read TGCAGCGTTACGGCGACAGGGAAAAACACCGGGGAGCTGTTTTTT. Protein: CSVTATGKNTGELFF.

The J gene is TRBJ2-3, the V gene TRBV28; 7 nucleotides agree with TRBD1. The CDR3 consists of 13 residues. The ends lost 10 bases at V and 0 bases at J; junction bases unmatched: 4. The germline V gene has CDR1 MDHEN and CDR2 SYDVKM. Written as DNA, the CDR3 is TGTGCCACCCGGGACAGCAGCACAGATACGCAGTATTTT. It specifies CATRDSSTDTQYF.

This clone was seen only once. The rearrangement uses TRBV27 and TRBJ2-3; possible D gene TRBD1, 6 bases. The CDR3 runs to 14 residues. Germline-derived CDR1 and CDR2 are MNHEY and SMNVEV (reference sequence). V was clipped by 5 bases and J by 6 bases, with 15 bases between them. This chain's CDR3 is CASSQQGSRDTQYF. The CDR3 nucleotides are TGTGCCAGCAGTCAACAGGGTAGTAGGGATACGCAGTATTTT.

The chain carries TRBV4-2 and TRBJ2-7; 13 bases align to TRBD2. This CDR3 spans 14 amino acids. The J segment lost 7 bases and the V segment lost 4 bases, leaving 4 bases of the junction unmatched. The germline V gene encodes CDR1 LGHNA and CDR2 YNFKEQ. CDR3 loop: CASSLGLAGVEQYF. CDR3 bases: TGTGCCAGCAGCCTCGGACTAGCGGGAGTTGAGCAGTACTTC.

This clone was seen a handful of times. The chain combines TRBV6-5 with TRBJ2-2; D remains unclear. The ends were cut back, 7 bases at V and 2 bases at J, with 14 bases in the middle. Per germline, CDR1 MNHEY and CDR2 SVGAGI. The CDR3 runs 15 residues. For the CDR3, the DNA is TGTGCCAGCAAGATTGGGCTAACCAACACCGGGGAGCTGTTTTTT. Its protein is CASKIGLTNTGELFF.

The chain combines TRBV28 with TRBJ1-5; 7 bases line up with TRBD1. This CDR3 spans 15 amino acids. V shed 5 bases and J 1 base; nucleotides not matched to a gene: 5. From germline, CDR1 is MDHEN and CDR2 SYDVKM. Here the CDR3 reads CASSPPGQSNQPQHF. The CDR3 DNA sequence: TGTGCCAGCAGTCCTCCGGGACAGAGCAATCAGCCCCAGCATTTT.

The genes are TRBV19 and TRBJ1-1, with D maybe TRBD1 (6 bases). V dropped 0 bases and J dropped 5 bases, with 13 bases sitting between them. The CDR3 extends over 15 amino acids. The germline gives CDR1 LNHDA, CDR2 SQIVND (reference sequence). For the CDR3, the DNA is TGTGCCAGTAGTATAGAACAGGGATGGGGGACTGAAGCTTTCTTT. It yields the protein CASSIEQGWGTEAFF. Based on the CDR3 plus reference TRBV19 and TRBJ1-1, the full variable domain is DGGITQSPKYLFRKEGQNVTLSCEQNLNHDAMYWYRQDPGQGLRLIYYSQIVNDFQKGDIAEGYSVSREKKESFPLTVTSAQKNPTAFYLCASSIEQGWGTEAFFGQGTRLTVV.